This T cell receptor beta chain was documented in a study of cytomegalovirus exposure and HLA in healthy donors. This CDR3 is built from 16 residues. Germline V gives CDR1 WNHNN, CDR2 SYGVQD (reference sequence). The V end was cut by 2 bases, the J end by 0 bases, with 11 bases between. Measured with immunoSEQ multiplex PCR; TCRdb has only the in-frame clones, and not every one. The data contain about 55,000 clones, around 90% of them singletons. The TCR comes from a man aged 18 to 29 in good health and CMV-seronegative. Sequencing input: PBMCs. This sequence joins TRBV10-1 and TRBJ2-4; D is ambiguous. The CDR3 region is CASSEDPSGAKNIQYF. CDR3 nucleotide sequence: TGCGCCAGCAGTGAGGACCCATCGGGAGCCAAAAACATTCAGTACTTC.